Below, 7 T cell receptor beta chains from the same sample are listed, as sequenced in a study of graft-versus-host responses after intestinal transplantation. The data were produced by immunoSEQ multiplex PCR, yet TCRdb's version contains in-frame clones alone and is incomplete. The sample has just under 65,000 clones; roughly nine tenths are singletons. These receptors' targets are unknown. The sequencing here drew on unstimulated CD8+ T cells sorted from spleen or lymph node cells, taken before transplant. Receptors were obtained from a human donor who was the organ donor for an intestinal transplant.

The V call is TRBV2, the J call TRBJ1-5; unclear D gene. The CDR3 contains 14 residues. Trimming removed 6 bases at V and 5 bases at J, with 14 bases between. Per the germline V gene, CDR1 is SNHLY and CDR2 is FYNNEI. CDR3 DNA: TGTGCCAGCAGAAGTAGCGACTGGGATCAGCCCCAGCATTTT. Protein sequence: CASRSSDWDQPQHF.

The CDR3 region is CASSSASGAQYF. The CDR3 nucleotides are TGTGCCAGCAGTTCAGCTAGCGGGGCCCAGTACTTC. The gene calls are TRBV6-5 and TRBJ2-5; 9 bases fit TRBD2. Germline V gene sequence: CDR1 MNHEY, CDR2 SVGAGI. V gave up 4 bases and J gave up 9 bases; unmatched junction bases: 3. The CDR3 contains 12 residues.

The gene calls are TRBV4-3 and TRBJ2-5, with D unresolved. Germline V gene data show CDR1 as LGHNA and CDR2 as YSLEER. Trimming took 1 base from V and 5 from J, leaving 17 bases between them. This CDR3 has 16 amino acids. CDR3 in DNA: TGCGCCAGCAGCCAAGTAGGTGGGCTCCCGAGCGAGACCCAGTACTTC. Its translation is CASSQVGGLPSETQYF.

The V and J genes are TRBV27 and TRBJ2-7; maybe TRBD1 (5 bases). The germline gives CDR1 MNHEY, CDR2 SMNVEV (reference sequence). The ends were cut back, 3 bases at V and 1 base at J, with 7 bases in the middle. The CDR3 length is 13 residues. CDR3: CASSLQGSYEQYF. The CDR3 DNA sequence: TGTGCCAGCAGTTTGCAGGGATCCTACGAGCAGTACTTC.

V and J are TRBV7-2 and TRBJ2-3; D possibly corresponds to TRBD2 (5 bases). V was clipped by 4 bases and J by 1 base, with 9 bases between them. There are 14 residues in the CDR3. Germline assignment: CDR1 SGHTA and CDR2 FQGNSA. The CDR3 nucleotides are TGTGCCAGCAGCTCTGTCGGGGGCACAGATACGCAGTATTTT. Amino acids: CASSSVGGTDTQYF.

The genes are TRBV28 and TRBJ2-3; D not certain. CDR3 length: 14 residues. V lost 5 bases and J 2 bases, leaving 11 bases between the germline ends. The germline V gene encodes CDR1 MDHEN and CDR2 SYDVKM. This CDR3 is CASSPLSNTDTQYF. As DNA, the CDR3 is TGTGCCAGCAGTCCTCTAAGTAACACAGATACGCAGTATTTT.

The CDR3 is CSVSWGDEQYF. The CDR3 DNA is TGCAGCGTGTCCTGGGGAGACGAGCAGTACTTC. The chain is built from TRBV29-1 and TRBJ2-7; D perhaps matches TRBD2 (5 bases). This CDR3 region has 11 residues. V lost 6 bases, J lost 5 bases, and 11 bases lay in between. The germline gives CDR1 SQVTM, CDR2 ANQGSEA.